A selection of T cell receptor beta chains follows, all from one sample in a study of blood T cell repertoires in COVID-19. Assay used: immunoSEQ multiplex PCR; TCRdb lists only in-frame clones, some missing. The data contain roughly 330,000 clones, about 82% of them singletons. The sequenced sample was peripheral blood. The source of these receptors is a woman between 50 and 59 years old with acute or convalescent COVID-19. Both conserved end residues are part of each CDR3.

CASSLAGGSYEQYF	14	TRBV7-9	TRBJ2-7
CASTPRTEQGRSYEQYF	17	TRBV6-4	TRBJ2-7
CASSLLSTDTQYF	13	TRBV28	TRBJ2-3
CASSTLGQGLNTEAFF	16	TRBV9	TRBJ1-1
CSAKDRSRFTEAFF	14	TRBV29-1	TRBJ1-1
CASENRTGNTIYF	13	TRBV28	TRBJ1-3
CASSLQGSSYNEQFF	15	TRBV7-7	TRBJ2-1
CASSDGGRETQYF	13	TRBV2	TRBJ2-5
CASSTMNTEAFF	12	TRBV5-1	TRBJ1-1
CATGQAATDTQYF	13	TRBV2	TRBJ2-3
CSVPGVGSGANVLTF	15	TRBV29-1	TRBJ2-6
CASSESWPEKSYEQYF	16	TRBV2	TRBJ2-7
CASSSTTSDYTGELFF	16	TRBV7-2	TRBJ2-2
CASSVSPNEKLFF	13	TRBV5-1	TRBJ1-4
CASSLTGGNEQFF	13	TRBV5-5	TRBJ2-1
CASRKGGASSYEQYF	15	TRBV27	TRBJ2-7
CASSTRLAGETQYF	14	TRBV7-9	TRBJ2-5
CASSQEGTRAHTGELFF	17	TRBV4-2	TRBJ2-2
CASSSRRTGGQVDTQYF	17	TRBV19	TRBJ2-3
CASRGIRGSVEKLFF	15	TRBV19	TRBJ1-4
CASSLIQGNSPLHF	14	TRBV27	TRBJ1-6
CASSDYGTYEQYF	13	TRBV19	TRBJ2-7
CASSLGPSGGEAFF	14	TRBV5-1	TRBJ1-1
CASRQGTGTDTQYF	14	TRBV2	TRBJ2-3
CASSYELDSYEQYF	14	TRBV6-6	TRBJ2-7
CASSWGVGEKLFF	13	TRBV2	TRBJ1-4
CAGSFGTDNEQYF	13	TRBV2	TRBJ2-7
CASSDWDRARDEKLFF	16	TRBV2	TRBJ1-4
CASTPPAGGPTDTQYF	16	TRBV28	TRBJ2-3
CASTPGTTYNEQFF	14	TRBV11-2	TRBJ2-1
CATRSYRRNTEAFF	14	TRBV28	TRBJ1-1
CASSPGQGENTIYF	14	TRBV18	TRBJ1-3
CASTRLAGGLNEQFF	15	TRBV2	TRBJ2-1
CAISERLSSTDTQYF	15	TRBV10-3	TRBJ2-3
CASTPDIYYGYTF	13	TRBV12-3/TRBV12-4	TRBJ1-2
CASSLLAGQGLGYTF	15	TRBV7-2	TRBJ1-2
CASSLRIHGARSGNTIYF	18	TRBV6-6	TRBJ1-3
CATSVPGAAYEQFF	14	TRBV24-1	TRBJ2-1
CASSHREGTGELFF	14	TRBV4-3	TRBJ2-2
CASVQDSSYEQYF	13	TRBV28	TRBJ2-7
CASSLTSNLQAGNQPQHF	18	TRBV7-8	TRBJ1-5
CASSSIYEQGDQPQHF	16	TRBV28	TRBJ1-5